This passage covers 30 T cell receptor beta chains from one sample sequenced in a study of T cell clonality in common variable immunodeficiency. Study-level findings and limits: Common variable immunodeficiency TCR beta sequences reportedly had fewer deletions and N-nucleotide insertions.

No antigens are known for them. Method: immunoSEQ multiplex PCR; TCRdb's copy keeps in-frame clones and lacks some. The repertoire shows fewer than 13,000 clones, none seen only once; the top ten take about 5.5%. Sequencing was carried out using peripheral blood mononuclear cells. The receptors were sampled from a human donor with common variable immunodeficiency.

Sample share makes this clone medium-sized (0.01 to 0.1%). The missing CDR3 end, 3 residues past where the read stops, is filled in from the germline J gene. The chain has TRBV5-6 and TRBJ2-5; D unclear. The CDR3 is 11 residues long. The germline gives CDR1 SGHDT, CDR2 YYEEEE. V shed 4 bases and J shed 7 bases, with 8 bases lying between them. Partial CDR3 DNA: TGTGCCAGCAGCCTCTACGGGACC. Protein sequence: CASSLYGT. The CDR3 in full is CASSLYGTQYF.

The sample holds a few counts of this clone. The CDR3 goes on 3 residues after the read ends, and that part is filled in from the germline J gene. The rearrangement links TRBV20-1 to TRBJ2-1; 9 bases agree with TRBD2. The length of the CDR3 is 14 residues. The germline V gene encodes CDR1 DFQATT and CDR2 SNEGSKA (reference sequence). The J segment lost 2 bases and the V segment lost 6 bases, leaving 5 bases of the junction unmatched. CDR3 DNA, as far as it was read: TGCAGTGCAAGGACTAGCGACACCTACAATGAG. Translation gives CSARTSDTYNE. The CDR3 as a whole reads CSARTSDTYNEQFF.

This clone was observed a few times. Partial CDR3 DNA: TGCGCCAGCAGCTTGCTAGGGGGGGAAGACACTGAA. It specifies CASSLLGGEDTE. The whole CDR3 reads CASSLLGGEDTEAFF. The gene calls are TRBV5-1 and TRBJ1-1, with D tentatively TRBD1 (6 bases). The read terminates 3 residues before the CDR3 end, so the remaining end is supplied by the germline J gene. Trimming cost V 1 base and J 3 bases, with 13 bases left between them. This CDR3 is built from 15 residues. Germline V gene lookup returns CDR1 SGHRS and CDR2 YFSETQ.

In the case of this clone: The read gets to within 3 residues of the CDR3 end, and the germline J gene fills in the rest. The rearrangement joins TRBV30 to TRBJ2-3; TRBD2 is a possible D gene (5 bases). The CDR3 covers 12 residues. V gave up 2 bases and J gave up 5 bases, with 8 bases separating them. The germline V gene encodes CDR1 GTSNPN and CDR2 SVGIG (reference sequence). CDR3 loop: CAWSLLGDTQYF. CDR3 bases read: TGTGCCTGGAGTCTACTAGGAGATACG.

This clone turned up a few times. The CDR3 extends 3 residues past the end of the read, so its final part is completed from the germline J gene. This chain joins TRBV7-8 and TRBJ1-2; 7 positions agree with TRBD1. Trimming at V came to 3 bases and at J to 7 bases, leaving 8 bases not matched to a gene. The germline CDR1 and CDR2 sequences are SGHVS and FQNEAQ. The CDR3 contains 14 residues. The CDR3 bases that were read are TGTGCCAGCAGCTTCGGGGCAGGGGGGTTTGGC. Amino acid sequence: CASSFGAGGFG. Given in full, the CDR3 is CASSFGAGGFGYTF.

In regard to this clone: The sequenced fragment ends 3 residues before the CDR3 boundary, so the rest is inferred from the germline J gene. This chain connects TRBV18 to TRBJ2-1; possibly TRBD2 for D (5 bases). Germline CDR1 KGHSH, CDR2 LQKENI. V was shortened by 1 base and J by 9 bases, with 10 bases between the two germline ends. CDR3 size: 13 residues. The CDR3 sequence is CASSPHSSGEQFF. The DNA read from the CDR3 is TGTGCCAGCTCACCACATTCCAGCGGTGAG. Full variable domain (outside the CDR3, taken from reference TRBV18 and TRBJ2-1): NAGVMQNPRHLVRRRGQEARLRCSPMKGHSHVYWYRQLPEEGLKFMVYLQKENIIDESGMPKERFSAEFPKEGPSILRIQQVVRGDSAAYFCASSPHSSGEQFFGPGTRLTVL.

In this sample, this clone turned up a few times. With the read ending 3 residues before the CDR3 end, the germline J gene is used to fill in that end. The chain employs TRBV5-1 and TRBJ2-3; 8 bases are shared with TRBD2. In germline, CDR1 is SGHRS, CDR2 YFSETQ. V was clipped by 0 bases and J by 5 bases; unmatched bases: 2. This CDR3 is 14 amino acids long. The CDR3 is CASSLASGLDTQYF. The part of the CDR3 DNA that was read is TGCGCCAGCAGCTTGGCTAGCGGGCTAGATACG.

This clone was seen only a few times. The sequenced fragment ends 3 residues before the CDR3 boundary, so the rest is inferred from the germline J gene. V is TRBV29-1 and J is TRBJ2-5, with D possibly TRBD2 on 5 matching bases. Trimming shortened V by 7 bases and J by 5 bases, and 17 bases separated the two germline ends. Germline CDR1 SQVTM, CDR2 ANQGSEA. CDR3 size: 13 residues. The CDR3 here is CSEKGGPGETQYF. The CDR3 bases that were read are TGCAGCGAGAAAGGAGGACCGGGGGAGACC.

In its sample, this clone is medium-sized. The read stops 3 residues short of the end of the CDR3; the missing end is completed from the germline J gene. The chain is built from TRBV7-3 and TRBJ2-1, with D perhaps matching TRBD2 (5 bases). There are 13 residues in the CDR3. V dropped 5 bases and J dropped 5 bases, with 10 bases sitting between them. CDR1 SGHTA and CDR2 FQGTGA come from the germline V gene. The chain's CDR3 is CASSGLANNEQFF. CDR3 DNA, as far as it was read: TGTGCCAGCAGCGGACTGGCTAACAATGAG.

This clone is categorized as medium-sized. The read halts 3 residues ahead of the CDR3 end, with the missing end drawn from the germline J gene. The chain employs TRBV19 and TRBJ1-6; 7 positions match TRBD1. The CDR3 is 14 amino acids. Trimming at V came to 2 bases and at J to 8 bases, leaving 3 bases not matched to a gene. From germline, CDR1 is LNHDA and CDR2 SQIVND (reference sequence). The CDR3 here is CASSITGAHSPLHF. The sequenced CDR3 bases are TGTGCCAGTAGTATAACAGGGGCACATTCACCC.

On this clone: Sequencing ends 3 residues short of the CDR3 end; the germline J gene provides the rest. The genes are TRBV7-2 and TRBJ2-5; tentatively, D is TRBD1 (6 bases). The CDR3 sequence is 13 residues long. Germline V gene data show CDR1 as SGHTA and CDR2 as FQGNSA. V was cut by 5 bases and J by 3 bases, with 10 bases left in between. The CDR3: CASSRDIKETQYF. CDR3 bases read: TGTGCCAGCAGCCGGGACATCAAAGAGACC. Based on the CDR3 plus reference TRBV7-2 and TRBJ2-5, the full variable domain is GAGVSQSPSNKVTEKGKDVELRCDPISGHTALYWYRQSLGQGLEFLIYFQGNSAPDKSGLPSDRFSAERTGGSVSTLTIQRTQQEDSAVYLCASSRDIKETQYFGPGTRLLVL.

This clone is labeled medium-sized (0.01 to 0.1%). The CDR3 extends 3 residues past the end of the read, so its final part is completed from the germline J gene. The V gene is TRBV27, the J gene TRBJ2-7, with 7 nucleotides matching TRBD2. V gave up 9 bases and J gave up 2 bases; unmatched junction bases: 7. Germline lookup yields CDR1 MNHEY and CDR2 SMNVEV (reference sequence). CDR3 length: 13 residues. The CDR3 sequence is CASSRGRAYEQYF. The DNA read from the CDR3 is TGTGCCAGTAGCCGGGGGAGGGCCTACGAG.

This clone appeared a few times. The read comes to an end 3 residues before the CDR3 does, leaving the germline J gene to fill in the end. The V call is TRBV11-3, the J call TRBJ2-5, with a weak D call TRBD1 (7 bases). Trimming left V 5 bases short and J 4 bases short, with 14 bases between. This CDR3 region has 14 residues. Germline V gene data show CDR1 as SGHNT and CDR2 as YENEEA. The sequenced CDR3 bases are TGTGCCAGCAGCGCTCGACAGGGAGGAGAGACC. This gives the protein CASSARQGGET. The entire CDR3 protein is CASSARQGGETQYF.

This clone was recorded a few times. The DNA read from the CDR3 is TGTGCCAGCAGCTTGGGCAGTACCTCTTACGAG. Protein: CASSLGSTSYE. The entire CDR3 protein reads CASSLGSTSYEQYF. The rearrangement uses TRBV7-9 and TRBJ2-7; no firm D call. The read ends 3 residues shy of where the CDR3 ends; the end is completed using the germline J gene. The CDR3 loop spans 14 amino acids. From germline, CDR1 is SEHNR and CDR2 FQNEAQ (reference sequence). V lost 3 bases and J lost 4, with 13 bases in between.

Concerning this clone: Read data end 3 residues before the CDR3 end; the end is taken from the germline J gene. The chain is built from TRBV7-3 and TRBJ1-1; D unresolved. Trimming took off 3 bases at V and 1 base at J, with 6 bases between the two ends. The CDR3 runs to 13 residues. The germline V gene encodes CDR1 SGHTA and CDR2 FQGTGA. The CDR3: CASSLYKNTEAFF. Partial CDR3 DNA: TGTGCCAGCAGCTTGTACAAGAACACTGAA.

The table lists this clone with a few counts. The read gets to within 3 residues of the CDR3 end, and the germline J gene fills in the rest. The chain combines TRBV10-2 with TRBJ2-7; D unresolved. This CDR3 has 18 amino acids. V was pared by 6 bases and J by 3 bases, with 27 bases between. Per the germline V gene, CDR1 is WSHSY and CDR2 is SAAADI. The CDR3 sequence is CASREKPEDSPNYYEQYF. The part of the CDR3 DNA that was read is TGCGCCAGCAGAGAAAAACCAGAAGATTCGCCAAATTACTACGAG.

This clone has a count of ten or more. The read ends 3 residues shy of where the CDR3 ends; the end is completed using the germline J gene. The chain has TRBV6-1 and TRBJ1-1, with D uncertain. Looked up from germline, CDR1 is MNHNS and CDR2 is SASEGT. V gave up 4 bases and J gave up 4 bases, with 10 bases separating them. The CDR3 consists of 13 residues. CDR3 DNA, as far as it was read: TGTGCCAGCAGTGTGAGTGTCGGCACTGAA. As protein: CASSVSVGTE. The CDR3 as a whole reads CASSVSVGTEAFF.

This clone was seen a few times. Sequencing ends 3 residues short of the CDR3 end; the germline J gene provides the rest. The gene calls are TRBV30 and TRBJ2-7; possible D gene TRBD1, 5 bases. Trimming cost V 1 base and J 0 bases, with 19 bases left between them. The CDR3 is 17 residues long. Germline CDR1 is GTSNPN and CDR2 is SVGIG (reference sequence). The CDR3 here is CAWSGSSIRTYSYEQYF. CDR3 DNA, as far as it was read: TGTGCCTGGAGTGGTTCCTCGATTCGGACATACTCCTACGAG.

Remarks on this clone: One end of the junction varies from germline; a read error may be responsible. The read gets to within 3 residues of the CDR3 end, and the germline J gene fills in the rest. This sequence joins TRBV7-7 and TRBJ2-1; TRBD2 aligns across 9 bases. Per germline, CDR1 SSHAT and CDR2 FNYEAQ (reference sequence). The CDR3 is 13 amino acids. CDR3 sequence: CASSSQREAEQFF. Incomplete CDR3 DNA: TGTGCTAGCAGCTCCCAGCGGGAGGCTGAG.

As regards this clone: The CDR3 end is not reached by the read, which stops 3 residues before it; the germline J gene fills it in. V is TRBV6-1 and J is TRBJ2-1, with D unclear. Per the germline V gene, CDR1 is MNHNS and CDR2 is SASEGT. This CDR3 contains 15 residues. Between the trimmed V and J ends, which lost 2 bases and 4 bases, there was a span of 12 bases. The CDR3 is CASSETYSLYNEQFF. The part of the CDR3 DNA that was read is TGTGCCAGCAGTGAAACCTACAGTTTATACAATGAG.

Notes on this clone: The CDR3 end lies 3 residues beyond the end of the read and is filled in from the germline J gene. The chain has TRBV30 and TRBJ1-1, with a weak D call TRBD1 (5 bases). V gave up 4 bases and J gave up 4 bases, with 10 bases separating them. The length of the CDR3 is 12 residues. The germline V gene has CDR1 GTSNPN and CDR2 SVGIG (reference sequence). The CDR3 protein is CAWNRGTTEAFF. CDR3 DNA, as far as it was read: TGTGCCTGGAACCGGGGGACCACTGAA.

This clone is labeled medium-sized. The CDR3 extends 3 residues past the end of the read, so its final part is completed from the germline J gene. The chain employs TRBV5-8 and TRBJ1-5; 9 bases line up with TRBD1. CDR1 is SGHTS and CDR2 is YDEGEE in the germline V gene. The CDR3 runs 15 residues. V was clipped by 3 bases and J by 6 bases; unmatched bases: 7. The CDR3 is CASSYRGQGSQPQHF. The CDR3 bases that were read are TGTGCCAGCAGCTACCGCGGACAGGGGAGTCAGCCC. The complete variable domain, with remaining parts taken from reference TRBV5-8 and TRBJ1-5, reads EAGVTQSPTHLIKTRGQQATLRCSPISGHTSVYWYQQALGLGLQFLLWYDEGEERNRGNFPPRFSGRQFPNYSSELNVNALELEDSALYLCASSYRGQGSQPQHFGDGTRLSIL.

This clone was counted a few times. The CDR3 end lies 3 residues beyond the end of the read and is filled in from the germline J gene. This chain joins TRBV19 and TRBJ2-5; the match to TRBD2 covers 13 bases. The CDR3 sequence is 16 residues long. Germline V gene sequence: CDR1 LNHDA, CDR2 SQIVND (reference sequence). The DNA read from the CDR3 is TGTGCCAGTAGTCTCAAAGGGACTAGCGGGGCCGCTACC. It specifies CASSLKGTSGAAT. The complete CDR3 protein is CASSLKGTSGAATQYF.

This clone is medium-sized in the sample. The junction shows a germline mismatch at one end, possibly a read error. The read is 3 residues too short to cover the CDR3 end, so that end is filled in from the germline J gene. The rearrangement uses TRBV5-4 and TRBJ2-3, with TRBD2 identical over 10 bases. The CDR3 consists of 15 residues. Germline V CDR1 and CDR2: SGHNT, YYREEE (reference sequence). CDR3 sequence: CAGSASGSLTDTQYF. The part of the CDR3 DNA that was read is TGTGCCGGCAGCGCTAGCGGGAGTTTGACAGATACG.

This clone was seen more than once but under ten times. The CDR3 end falls 3 residues outside the read, so it is completed with the germline J gene. This chain uses TRBV19 with TRBJ2-3; 8 bases align to TRBD2. The CDR3 is made up of 14 amino acids. V lost 4 bases to trimming and J lost 5 bases; unmatched junction nucleotides: 5. The germline V gene has CDR1 LNHDA and CDR2 SQIVND (reference sequence). The CDR3 DNA, read in part, is TGTGCCAGTAGTAAGGGACTAGTGATAGATACG. Its protein is CASSKGLVIDT. The full CDR3 sequence reads CASSKGLVIDTQYF.

This clone was counted a few times. The sequence runs out 3 residues before the end of the CDR3; the remainder is reconstructed from the germline J gene. The chain carries TRBV29-1 and TRBJ2-7; TRBD2 agrees at 9 bases. The CDR3 runs 14 residues. Trimming at V came to 3 bases and at J to 2 bases, leaving 5 bases not matched to a gene. Germline CDR1 SQVTM, CDR2 ANQGSEA. CDR3 bases read: TGCAGCGTTGAGATTGCTAGCGGGGCCTACGAG. Translating gives CSVEIASGAYE. The whole CDR3 sequence reads CSVEIASGAYEQYF.

The sample holds a few counts of this clone. The CDR3 is cut off 3 residues early in the read; its end comes from the germline J gene. The chain employs TRBV19 and TRBJ1-1, with TRBD1 identical over 7 bases. The CDR3 has 15 amino acids. After removal of 5 bases from V and 1 base from J, the junction contained 7 bases not matched to a gene. Germline assignment: CDR1 LNHDA and CDR2 SQIVND (reference sequence). The sequenced CDR3 bases are TGTGCCAGTAGTTTAAGGACAGGCGCGAACACTGAA. This translates into CASSLRTGANTE. The full CDR3 protein reads CASSLRTGANTEAFF.

As to this clone: Read coverage stops 3 residues before the CDR3 terminus; the germline J gene supplies the remainder. V gene TRBV7-8 combines with J gene TRBJ1-2; D is unclear. The germline gives CDR1 SGHVS, CDR2 FQNEAQ. The CDR3 consists of 12 residues. The chain's CDR3 is CASSPPLGGYTF. The sequenced CDR3 bases are TGTGCCAGCAGCCCTCCTCTCGGGGGC.

As regards this clone: The observed sequence ends 3 residues before the CDR3 terminus, with the missing tail filled in from the germline J gene. The chain employs TRBV7-8 and TRBJ2-7; 9 bases agree with TRBD2. The CDR3 is 15 amino acids. V dropped 8 bases and J dropped 6; count of bases not matched to a gene: 14. Germline values: CDR1 SGHVS, CDR2 FQNEAQ. The CDR3 loop reads CASHTRGSGSSEQYF. The CDR3 DNA, read in part, is TGTGCCAGCCATACGCGGGGTAGCGGGAGCTCCGAG.

This clone appeared a few times. The junction departs from germline at one end; a sequencing error may be responsible. The CDR3 protein is CASSLVSGEKPFFEAFF. Incomplete CDR3 DNA: TGTGCTAGCAGCTTAGTTAGCGGAGAGAAGCCCTTCTTTGAA. V gene TRBV7-7 combines with J gene TRBJ1-1; no firm D call. The read ends 3 residues shy of where the CDR3 ends; the end is completed using the germline J gene. This CDR3 spans 17 amino acids. CDR1 is SSHAT and CDR2 is FNYEAQ in the germline V gene (reference sequence).